This TCR beta chain came from a study of early stage breast cancer tumors. V trimming: 7 bases; J trimming: 4 bases; junction bases outside the gene matches: 12. CDR3 size: 15 residues. Germline loops: CDR1 MNHEY, CDR2 SVGAGI. This clone has just one count. Profiled with immunoSEQ multiplex PCR; TCRdb holds only in-frame clones, not every one. The data contain roughly 10,000 clones, 75% to 85% of them singletons. The chain carries TRBV6-5 and TRBJ2-7; 8 bases are shared with TRBD2. Sample: breast tumor tissue. The TCR originated in a person in their 70s with breast cancer. CDR3 amino acids: CASMSGSGGRYEQYF. The CDR3, as DNA: TGTGCCAGCATGTCTGGGAGCGGGGGAAGATACGAGCAGTACTTC.